Given below is one T cell receptor (beta chain) in context. Its antigen is unknown. V was pared by 5 bases and J by 4 bases, with 11 bases of the junction left unmatched. The germline V gene encodes CDR1 SEHNR and CDR2 FQNEAQ (reference sequence). The CDR3 spans 16 residues. This sample was taken from a study of OX40 agonist ivuxolimab in advanced cancers. Across the study: Patients were treated with ivuxolimab, an agonistic anti-OX40 (CD134) antibody. Broader study findings: Normalized T-cell clonal expansion was also low in a subset of nonresponders.

Method: immunoSEQ multiplex PCR; TCRdb's copy keeps in-frame clones and lacks some. The table lists around 62,000 clones, over 75% of them singletons. The clonotype originates from an adult with an advanced solid tumor such as melanoma, head and neck, liver or kidney cancer. The source was CD4+ or CD8+ T cells sorted from blood, collected in a trial of the OX40 agonist ivuxolimab. The V call is TRBV7-9, the J call TRBJ2-3; 8 bases fit TRBD2. CDR3 sequence: CASSTGLAPVADTQYF. The CDR3 DNA reads TGTGCCAGCAGCACAGGACTAGCCCCAGTGGCAGATACGCAGTATTTT.